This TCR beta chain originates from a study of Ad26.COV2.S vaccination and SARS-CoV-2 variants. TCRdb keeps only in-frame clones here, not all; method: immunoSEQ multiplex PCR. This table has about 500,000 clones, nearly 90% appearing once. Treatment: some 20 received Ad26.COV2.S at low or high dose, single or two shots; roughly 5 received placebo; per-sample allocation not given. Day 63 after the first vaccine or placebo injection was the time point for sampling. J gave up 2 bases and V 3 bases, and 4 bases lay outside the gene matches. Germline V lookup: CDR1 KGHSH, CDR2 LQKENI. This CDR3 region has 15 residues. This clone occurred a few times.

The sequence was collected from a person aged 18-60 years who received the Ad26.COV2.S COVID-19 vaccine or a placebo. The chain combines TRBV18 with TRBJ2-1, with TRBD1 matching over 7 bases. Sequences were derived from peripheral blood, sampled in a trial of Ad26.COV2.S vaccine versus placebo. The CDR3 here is CASSPTTGPYNEQFF. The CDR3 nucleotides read TGTGCCAGCTCACCGACGACAGGGCCCTACAATGAGCAGTTCTTC.